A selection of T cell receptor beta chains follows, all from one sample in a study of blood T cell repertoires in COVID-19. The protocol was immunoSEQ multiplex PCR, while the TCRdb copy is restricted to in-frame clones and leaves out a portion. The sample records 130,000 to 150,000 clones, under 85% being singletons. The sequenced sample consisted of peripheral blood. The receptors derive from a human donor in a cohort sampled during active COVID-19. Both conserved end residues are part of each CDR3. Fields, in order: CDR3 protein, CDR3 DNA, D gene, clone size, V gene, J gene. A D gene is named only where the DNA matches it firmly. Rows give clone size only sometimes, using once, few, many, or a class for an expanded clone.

CASSSPSGARGGDTQYF	TGTGCCAGCAGCTCACCCTCGGGCGCGCGAGGAGGAGATACGCAGTATTTT	.	few	TRBV5-4	TRBJ2-3
CASSLRDSDSPLHF	TGTGCCAGCAGCCTCCGGGACTCGGATTCACCCCTCCACTTT	.	.	TRBV6-5	TRBJ1-6
CASSDEGSGEAFF	TGTGCCAGCAGTGATGAAGGGTCGGGGGAAGCTTTCTTT	.	few	TRBV2	TRBJ1-1
CASSDGGHSTDTQYF	TGTGCCAGCAGCGATGGGGGACATAGCACAGATACGCAGTATTTT	.	.	TRBV9	TRBJ2-3
CASSLTLQGSGNTIYF	TGTGCCAGCAGCTTAACTTTACAGGGCTCTGGAAACACCATATATTTT	.	.	TRBV7-2	TRBJ1-3
CASREVGQGRHEQFF	TGTGCCAGTAGAGAAGTGGGACAGGGCCGTCATGAGCAGTTCTTC	TRBD1	.	TRBV5-6	TRBJ2-1
CASSSLETQYF	TGTGCCAGCTCAAGCCTAGAGACCCAGTACTTC	.	.	TRBV18	TRBJ2-5
CASSTIAGGLETQYF	TGTGCCAGCAGTACCATAGCGGGGGGCTTGGAGACCCAGTACTTC	TRBD2	.	TRBV27	TRBJ2-5
CASSGKTVNTEAFF	TGTGCCAGCAGCGGCAAAACAGTTAACACTGAAGCTTTCTTT	.	.	TRBV9	TRBJ1-1
CASSGGPGGSDVVGYTF	TGTGCCAGCAGTGGGGGGCCAGGGGGATCAGATGTGGTAGGCTACACCTTC	TRBD1	.	TRBV6-1	TRBJ1-2
CASSRGYTEAFF	TGTGCCAGCAGCAGGGGGTACACTGAAGCTTTCTTT	.	.	TRBV3-1/TRBV3-2	TRBJ1-1
CASSFQKGFPYNEQFF	TGTGCCAGCAGCTTCCAAAAGGGGTTCCCATACAATGAGCAGTTCTTC	.	.	TRBV3-1/TRBV3-2	TRBJ2-1
CASSDEGWSNEQFF	TGTGCCAGCAGTGACGAGGGATGGAGCAATGAGCAGTTCTTC	.	.	TRBV6-4	TRBJ2-1
CASSLGGTGSYEQYF	TGTGCCAGCAGCTTAGGCGGGACAGGGAGCTACGAGCAGTACTTC	TRBD1	.	TRBV7-8	TRBJ2-7
CASRAAGTSGIQYF	TGTGCCAGCAGGGCCGCCGGGACTAGCGGTATACAGTATTTT	TRBD2	.	TRBV2	TRBJ2-3
CASSIRQMNTEAFF	TGTGCCAGTAGTATACGCCAGATGAACACTGAAGCTTTCTTT	.	.	TRBV19	TRBJ1-1
CASSVGASVRFEQYF	TGTGCCAGCAGCGTAGGGGCTAGCGTACGGTTCGAGCAGTACTTC	.	.	TRBV9	TRBJ2-7
CASSLIALANPHEQYF	TGTGCCAGCAGCTTAATTGCCCTAGCAAACCCCCACGAGCAGTACTTC	.	.	TRBV7-2	TRBJ2-7
CASSERASGGTQYF	TGTGCCAGCAGTGAAAGGGCTAGCGGGGGGACCCAGTACTTC	TRBD2	.	TRBV2	TRBJ2-5
CASSSTGTNEKLFF	TGTGCCAGCAGCTCGACTGGAACTAATGAAAAACTGTTTTTT	.	.	TRBV5-4	TRBJ1-4
CASSVGSGGDQETQYF	TGTGCCAGCAGCGTAGGCAGCGGGGGGGACCAAGAGACCCAGTACTTC	TRBD2	.	TRBV9	TRBJ2-5
CASKGAGQLNQPQHF	TGTGCCAGCAAGGGCGCCGGACAGCTAAATCAGCCCCAGCATTTT	.	.	TRBV2	TRBJ1-5
CASSDPTGGDGTDTQYF	TGTGCCAGCAGCGACCCGACAGGGGGCGATGGCACAGATACGCAGTATTTT	TRBD1	once	TRBV5-4	TRBJ2-3
CASSLPGQYNEKLFF	TGTGCCAGCAGTTTACCGGGACAGTATAATGAAAAACTGTTTTTT	TRBD1	.	TRBV28	TRBJ1-4
CASSPSGHLNEQYF	TGTGCCAGCTCCCCATCGGGACACCTCAACGAGCAGTACTTC	.	once	TRBV18	TRBJ2-7
CASSQRGLATDTQYF	TGTGCCAGCAGCCAGAGGGGACTAGCGACAGATACGCAGTATTTT	TRBD2	.	TRBV7-3	TRBJ2-3
CASSLARGLDTQYF	TGCGCCAGCAGCTTGGCCAGGGGGTTAGATACGCAGTATTTT	TRBD1	.	TRBV5-1	TRBJ2-3
CASQPDRVSPLHF	TGTGCCAGCCAACCAGACAGGGTATCACCCCTCCACTTT	TRBD1	.	TRBV27	TRBJ1-6
CASSQTYRERSEQYF	TGTGCCAGCAGCCAGACTTACCGGGAGCGGAGCGAGCAGTACTTC	.	.	TRBV7-2	TRBJ2-7
CASSPRSAGGTDTQYF	TGCGCCAGCAGCCCCCGATCAGCGGGGGGCACAGATACGCAGTATTTT	TRBD2	.	TRBV5-1	TRBJ2-3
CASSYSGGISGYEQYF	TGTGCCAGCAGTTATTCGGGCGGGATCTCGGGCTACGAGCAGTACTTC	.	.	TRBV6-9	TRBJ2-7
CASSRRQGIGNEQFF	TGCGCCAGCAGCCGTAGACAGGGGATAGGCAATGAGCAGTTCTTC	TRBD1	few	TRBV5-1	TRBJ2-1
CASSPTAAGGDEQYF	TGTGCCAGCTCACCCACGGCGGCAGGGGGCGACGAGCAGTACTTC	TRBD1	.	TRBV18	TRBJ2-7
CASTTGTGRADTQYF	TGTGCCAGCACCACCGGGACAGGGCGAGCAGATACGCAGTATTTT	TRBD1	.	TRBV7-9	TRBJ2-3
CASSLAYNYEQFF	TGTGCCAGCAGCTTAGCTTATAACTATGAGCAGTTCTTC	.	.	TRBV7-2	TRBJ2-1
CAIRRPTGGLDTGELFF	TGTGCCATCAGGCGTCCAACGGGGGGGCTAGACACCGGGGAGCTGTTTTTT	TRBD2	.	TRBV10-3	TRBJ2-2
CASSIPGRQETQYF	TGCGCCAGCAGCATCCCGGGTCGCCAAGAGACCCAGTACTTC	.	once	TRBV5-1	TRBJ2-5
CASSLRGGEIYGYTF	TGTGCCAGCAGCTTGAGGGGAGGGGAAATCTATGGCTACACCTTC	.	.	TRBV5-6	TRBJ1-2
CASSYSPSSPNTEAFF	TGTGCCAGCAGTTACTCCCCGTCGAGTCCCAACACTGAAGCTTTCTTT	.	.	TRBV6-5	TRBJ1-1
CASSQGTSGDGTDTQYF	TGTGCCAGCAGCCAAGGGACTAGCGGGGATGGCACAGATACGCAGTATTTT	TRBD2	once	TRBV11-3	TRBJ2-3
CASSLDRGRNTEAFF	TGCGCCAGCAGCTTGGATAGGGGCCGGAACACTGAAGCTTTCTTT	.	.	TRBV5-1	TRBJ1-1
CASSLSRRSTEAFF	TGTGCCAGCAGTTTATCTCGCAGATCGACTGAAGCTTTCTTT	.	few	TRBV27	TRBJ1-1
CASSDRDSLGKLFF	TGTGCCAGCAGCGACCGGGACAGTTTGGGGAAACTGTTTTTT	TRBD1	.	TRBV11-2	TRBJ1-4